This T cell receptor (beta chain) was sequenced for a study of T-cell reconstitution after alpha-beta-depleted transplantation in children. Study outcomes and limitations: Several hundred expanded graft clones reportedly supplied alpha-beta T cells about two months after transplant. When one year had passed after transplant, most T-cell counts and diversity came from newly produced T cells. Diversity of TCRbeta at day 60 was high in some patients, arising from surviving recipient T cells and thymic progenitors.

The germline V gene has CDR1 MGHRA and CDR2 YSYEKL. The CDR3 is made up of 13 amino acids. The ends were cut back, 0 bases at V and 11 bases at J, with 13 bases in the middle. It was with unique molecular identifiers that the TCRbeta library was prepared. TCRdb reanalysed the PCR reads using MiXCR and keeps one entry per CDR3 protein. The data show approximately 800,000 distinct CDR3 sequences, 15% to 20% seen once. About this clonotype itself: Its antigen remains unknown.

J is TRBJ1-1 and V is TRBV4-1; D is unresolved. The receptor was derived from a male patient between 5 and 17 years old who had a stem cell transplant for acute lymphoblastic leukemia, so the T cells may come from the graft donor. This sample comprised PBMCs, mostly from graft donor cells, obtained 360 days after TCRalphabeta/CD19-depleted stem cell transplant. This CDR3 reads CASSQDMRALAFF. DNA for the CDR3: TGCGCCAGCAGCCAAGATATGAGGGCACTGGCTTTCTTT.